The clone carrying this T cell receptor (beta chain) was detected a few times. The antigen is not known. The germline V gene has CDR1 SGHTA and CDR2 FQGNSA. V dropped 0 bases and J dropped 0 bases, with 27 bases sitting between them. The CDR3 is made up of 21 amino acids. Blood, whole and unfractionated, served as the source for total RNA extraction. The data were obtained in a study of human T cells and chemical hapten exposure. Within the library, unique molecular identifiers were attached to each individual cDNA molecule. In the study's own analysis: Samples contained a median of roughly 99,000 TCRs, with a range of roughly 20,000 to 750,000. TCRdb re-called the reads with MiXCR, one entry per CDR3 protein. TCRdb's processing, not the authors', yielded these V and J calls. The table shows 95,000 to 150,000 distinct CDR3 sequences, with around 9% occurring only once. Findings and caveats of the study: Sensitization with DPC brought no change to TCRs above 1 in 1000 in frequency.

The chain couples TRBV7-2 to TRBJ2-7, with unresolved D. Sequenced material: whole blood. The receptor was isolated from a human donor in good health. Some clones in this sample may be carry-over from other donors' samples. In DNA, the CDR3 is TGTGCCAGCAGCTTAGCCGGGCGGCCAAGCGCTTCTGTGAGATTCTCCTACGAGCAGTACTTC. Protein sequence: CASSLAGRPSASVRFSYEQYF.